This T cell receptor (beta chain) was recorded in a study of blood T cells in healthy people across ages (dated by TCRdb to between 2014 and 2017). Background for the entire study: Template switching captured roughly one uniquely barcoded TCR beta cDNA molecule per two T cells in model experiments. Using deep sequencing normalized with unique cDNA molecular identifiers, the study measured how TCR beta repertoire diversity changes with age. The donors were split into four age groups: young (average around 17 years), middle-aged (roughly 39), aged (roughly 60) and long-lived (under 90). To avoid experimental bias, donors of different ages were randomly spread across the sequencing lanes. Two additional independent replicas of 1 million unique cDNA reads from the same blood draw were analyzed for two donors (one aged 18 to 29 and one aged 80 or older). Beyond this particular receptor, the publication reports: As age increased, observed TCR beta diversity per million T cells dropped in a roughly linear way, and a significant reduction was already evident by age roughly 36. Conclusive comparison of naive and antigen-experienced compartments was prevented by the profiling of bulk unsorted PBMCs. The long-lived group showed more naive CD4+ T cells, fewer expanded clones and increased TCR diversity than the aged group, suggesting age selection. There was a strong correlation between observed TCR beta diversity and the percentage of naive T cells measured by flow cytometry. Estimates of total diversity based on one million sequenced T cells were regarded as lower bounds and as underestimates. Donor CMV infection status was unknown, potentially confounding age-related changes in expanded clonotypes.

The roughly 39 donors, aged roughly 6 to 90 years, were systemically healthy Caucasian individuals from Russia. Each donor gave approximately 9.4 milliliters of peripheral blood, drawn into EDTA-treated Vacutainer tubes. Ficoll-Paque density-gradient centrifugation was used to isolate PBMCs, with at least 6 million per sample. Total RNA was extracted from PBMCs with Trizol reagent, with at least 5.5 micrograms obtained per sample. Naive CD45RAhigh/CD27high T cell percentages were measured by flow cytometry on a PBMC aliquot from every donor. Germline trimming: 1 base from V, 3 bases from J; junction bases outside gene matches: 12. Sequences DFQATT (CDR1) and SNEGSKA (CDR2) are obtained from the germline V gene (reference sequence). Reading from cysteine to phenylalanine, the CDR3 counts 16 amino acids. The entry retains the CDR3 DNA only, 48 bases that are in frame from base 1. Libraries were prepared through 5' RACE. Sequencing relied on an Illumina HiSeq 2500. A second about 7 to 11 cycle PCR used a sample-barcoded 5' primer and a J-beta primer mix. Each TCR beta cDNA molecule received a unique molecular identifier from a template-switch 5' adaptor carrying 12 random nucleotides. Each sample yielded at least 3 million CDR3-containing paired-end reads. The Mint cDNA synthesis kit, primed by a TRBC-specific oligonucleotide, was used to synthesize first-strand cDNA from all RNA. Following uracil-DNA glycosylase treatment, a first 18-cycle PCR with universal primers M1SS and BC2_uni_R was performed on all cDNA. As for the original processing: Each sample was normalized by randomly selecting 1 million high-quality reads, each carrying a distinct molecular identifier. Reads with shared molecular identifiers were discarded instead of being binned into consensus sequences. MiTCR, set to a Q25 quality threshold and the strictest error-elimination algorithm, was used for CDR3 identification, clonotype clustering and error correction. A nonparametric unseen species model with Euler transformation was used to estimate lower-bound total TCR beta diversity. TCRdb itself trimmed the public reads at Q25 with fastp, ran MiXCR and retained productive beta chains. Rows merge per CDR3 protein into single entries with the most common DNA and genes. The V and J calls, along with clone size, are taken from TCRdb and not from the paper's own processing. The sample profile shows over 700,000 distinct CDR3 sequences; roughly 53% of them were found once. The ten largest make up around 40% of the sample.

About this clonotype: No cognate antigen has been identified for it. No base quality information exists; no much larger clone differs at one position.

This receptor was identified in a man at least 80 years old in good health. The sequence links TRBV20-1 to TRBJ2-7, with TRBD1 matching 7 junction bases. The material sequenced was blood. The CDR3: CSARVFGTVKNYEQYF. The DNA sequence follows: TGCAGTGCTAGAGTCTTCGGGACAGTCAAAAACTACGAGCAGTACTTC.